The 31 T cell receptor beta chains below all came from one sample that was sequenced in a study of monozygotic twins with inflammatory bowel disease. TCRdb re-called the 5' RACE reads; one entry per CDR3 protein, DNA not given. The sample table includes under 200,000 distinct CDR3 sequences. The sample taken for sequencing was blood. All receptors derive from a human donor with ulcerative colitis or Crohn's disease, or a healthy co-twin of an affected twin (not recorded which).

J is TRBJ2-7 and V is TRBV20-1; lacking DNA, the TRBD1 call made by TCRdb goes unchecked. The CDR3 has 15 amino acids. The V gene's germline CDR1 is DFQATT and CDR2 SNEGSKA (reference sequence). The CDR3 sequence is CSASGQLFISYEQYF.

CDR3 sequence reads: CSVDGRQGWANTEAFF. The chain has TRBV29-1 and TRBJ1-1; TCRdb calls TRBD1, which cannot be checked without DNA. The CDR3 has 16 residues. Germline V gives CDR1 SQVTM, CDR2 ANQGSEA.

The rearrangement joins TRBV3-1 to TRBJ2-4; TCRdb returns TRBD1, unconfirmable since there is no DNA. Per the germline V gene, CDR1 is LGHDT and CDR2 is YNNKEL (reference sequence). CDR3 size: 15 residues. The CDR3 loop reads CASSPEDRAKNIQYF.

The rearrangement uses TRBV7-9 and TRBJ1-6; the D call of TRBD1 rests on TCRdb alone, since no DNA is present to check it. This CDR3 comprises 14 residues. CDR1 SEHNR and CDR2 FQNEAQ come from the germline V gene (reference sequence). The CDR3 here is CASSLGTTNSPLHF.

The rearrangement links TRBV5-1 to TRBJ2-5; TCRdb lists TRBD1, though no DNA is available to test this call. The germline gives CDR1 SGHRS, CDR2 YFSETQ. This CDR3 has 15 amino acids. This CDR3 is CASSLIGGSQETQYF.

The chain has TRBV6-5 and TRBJ1-1. CDR1 is MNHEY, CDR2 SVGAGI, per germline. The CDR3 contains 13 residues. CDR3 region: CASSWEEGTEAFF.

J is TRBJ2-1 and V is TRBV18; TCRdb calls TRBD1, which cannot be checked without DNA. The CDR3 totals 16 residues. The germline V gene has CDR1 KGHSH and CDR2 LQKENI. CDR3 sequence reads: CASSPLRVNRHNEQFF. Filled out from reference TRBV18 and TRBJ2-1, the complete variable domain reads NAGVMQNPRHLVRRRGQEARLRCSPMKGHSHVYWYRQLPEEGLKFMVYLQKENIIDESGMPKERFSAEFPKEGPSILRIQQVVRGDSAAYFCASSPLRVNRHNEQFFGPGTRLTVL.

The gene calls are TRBV5-1 and TRBJ2-7; TCRdb lists TRBD1, though no DNA is available to test this call. The V gene's germline CDR1 is SGHRS and CDR2 YFSETQ. The CDR3 contains 15 residues. The CDR3 region is CASSAGQGLVYEQYF. Variable domain in full (rest from reference TRBV5-1 and TRBJ2-7): KAGVTQTPRYLIKTRGQQVTLSCSPISGHRSVSWYQQTPGQGLQFLFEYFSETQRNKGNFPGRFSGRQFSNSRSEMNVSTLELGDSALYLCASSAGQGLVYEQYFGPGTRLTVT.

V and J are TRBV28 and TRBJ2-7; TCRdb indicates TRBD1, and absent DNA this call remains unverified. Germline CDR1 MDHEN, CDR2 SYDVKM. CDR3 size: 12 residues. The chain's CDR3 is CASRSRGLEQYF.

The chain employs TRBV27 and TRBJ1-1; TCRdb picks TRBD1, but there is no DNA to check that call. Germline V gives CDR1 MNHEY, CDR2 SMNVEV (reference sequence). This CDR3 has 15 amino acids. This chain's CDR3 is CASSPWGNMNTEAFF.

This chain joins TRBV12-3 or TRBV12-4 and TRBJ2-7; the D gene TCRdb calls, TRBD1, cannot be checked with no DNA. This CDR3 region has 18 residues. The CDR3 region is CASSLVAPGNRGADEQYF.

This rearrangement joins TRBV7-9 to TRBJ1-5; TCRdb proposes TRBD1, but this gene call is untestable without DNA. CDR1 and CDR2 from the germline V gene are SEHNR and FQNEAQ (reference sequence). This CDR3 is built from 17 residues. CDR3 sequence reads: CASSPYPGGEGNQPQHF.

The CDR3 spells CASSLVGGIIQETQYF. This chain joins TRBV5-1 and TRBJ2-5. The germline CDR1 and CDR2 sequences are SGHRS and YFSETQ. The CDR3 contains 16 residues.

The J gene is TRBJ2-1, the V gene TRBV7-6. Germline CDR1 and CDR2: SGHVS and FNYEAQ. There are 14 residues in the CDR3. CDR3 protein: CASSFRSSYNEQFF.

The rearrangement joins TRBV6-2 or TRBV6-3 to TRBJ2-3; the D call from TCRdb, TRBD2, cannot be confirmed without DNA. There are 17 residues in the CDR3. CDR1 MNHEY and CDR2 SVGEGT come from the germline V gene. CDR3 loop: CASSSGLAGVSGDTQYF.

The chain recombines TRBV27 with TRBJ2-7; the D call from TCRdb, TRBD2, cannot be confirmed without DNA. The CDR3 is 16 amino acids. Germline CDR1 is MNHEY and CDR2 is SMNVEV (reference sequence). CDR3 amino acids: CASSRKMGLPSYEQYF.

The CDR3 protein is CASSVGVGRNEQFF. This chain uses TRBV9 with TRBJ2-1. The CDR3 loop spans 14 amino acids. Germline V CDR1 and CDR2: SGDLS, YYNGEE.

The rearrangement joins TRBV9 to TRBJ2-1; TCRdb calls TRBD2, which cannot be checked without DNA. Germline values: CDR1 SGDLS, CDR2 YYNGEE. The CDR3 extends over 14 amino acids. The CDR3 is CASSVSSGINEQFF.

The rearrangement links TRBV5-1 to TRBJ1-1; without DNA, the TCRdb call of TRBD1 cannot be checked. CDR3 length: 12 amino acids. CDR1 SGHRS and CDR2 YFSETQ come from the germline V gene. The CDR3 sequence: CASSKQGAEAFF.

The chain links TRBV25-1 to TRBJ2-5; TCRdb outputs TRBD1, but without DNA this stays unchecked. Germline values: CDR1 MGHDK, CDR2 SYGVNS. The CDR3 sequence is 12 residues long. The CDR3 reads CASRGETQTQYF.

This sequence joins TRBV6-5 and TRBJ2-1; TCRdb gives TRBD2 as the D gene, but with no DNA this cannot be confirmed. CDR1 MNHEY and CDR2 SVGAGI come from the germline V gene. The CDR3 is 16 amino acids. The CDR3: CASSYPRAGGSNEQFF.

J is TRBJ2-7 and V is TRBV7-8. Germline V lookup: CDR1 SGHVS, CDR2 FQNEAQ. The CDR3 has 14 residues. This CDR3 is CASSLDGMSYEQYF.

The J gene is TRBJ2-1, the V gene TRBV11-2; without DNA, the TCRdb call of TRBD2 cannot be checked. This CDR3 spans 12 amino acids. Looked up from germline, CDR1 is SGHAT and CDR2 is FQNNGV. This chain's CDR3 is CASSPSINEQFF. Filled out from reference TRBV11-2 and TRBJ2-1, the complete variable domain reads EAGVAQSPRYKIIEKRQSVAFWCNPISGHATLYWYQQILGQGPKLLIQFQNNGVVDDSQLPKDRFSAERLKGVDSTLKIQPAKLEDSAVYLCASSPSINEQFFGPGTRLTVL.

The rearrangement uses TRBV20-1 and TRBJ2-5; the D call from TCRdb, TRBD2, cannot be confirmed without DNA. The CDR3 contains 13 residues. Germline CDR1 and CDR2: DFQATT and SNEGSKA (reference sequence). This chain's CDR3 is CSARDIRRETQYF.

V gene TRBV20-1 combines with J gene TRBJ1-3. Per germline, CDR1 DFQATT and CDR2 SNEGSKA (reference sequence). This CDR3 region has 12 residues. The CDR3 loop reads CSASPDRNTIYF.

This sequence joins TRBV5-1 and TRBJ2-5. Germline V gives CDR1 SGHRS, CDR2 YFSETQ. This CDR3 is 13 amino acids long. CDR3 region: CASSSGPQETQYF.

This chain uses TRBV19 with TRBJ2-1. Per the germline V gene, CDR1 is LNHDA and CDR2 is SQIVND (reference sequence). The CDR3 spans 15 residues. The CDR3 sequence: CASSITYTSYNEQFF.

The chain couples TRBV6-1 to TRBJ1-5; the TCRdb call, TRBD1, lacks DNA for checking. The CDR3 has 15 residues. CDR1 and CDR2 (germline): MNHNS, SASEGT. The CDR3 loop is CASRWDRGQGQPQHF.

The V and J genes are TRBV28 and TRBJ1-5. Germline V gene lookup returns CDR1 MDHEN and CDR2 SYDVKM. CDR3 length: 15 amino acids. CDR3 in amino acids: CASSLSKIRNQPQHF.

The chain uses TRBV14 and TRBJ1-1. Germline V gives CDR1 SGHDN, CDR2 FVKESK. The length of the CDR3 is 14 residues. CDR3 protein: CASRPNRGNTEAFF.

The chain links TRBV5-1 to TRBJ2-7; there is no DNA to check the TCRdb D call of TRBD2. The germline gives CDR1 SGHRS, CDR2 YFSETQ. The CDR3 loop spans 15 amino acids. The CDR3 sequence is CASSLGVAGGYEQYF.